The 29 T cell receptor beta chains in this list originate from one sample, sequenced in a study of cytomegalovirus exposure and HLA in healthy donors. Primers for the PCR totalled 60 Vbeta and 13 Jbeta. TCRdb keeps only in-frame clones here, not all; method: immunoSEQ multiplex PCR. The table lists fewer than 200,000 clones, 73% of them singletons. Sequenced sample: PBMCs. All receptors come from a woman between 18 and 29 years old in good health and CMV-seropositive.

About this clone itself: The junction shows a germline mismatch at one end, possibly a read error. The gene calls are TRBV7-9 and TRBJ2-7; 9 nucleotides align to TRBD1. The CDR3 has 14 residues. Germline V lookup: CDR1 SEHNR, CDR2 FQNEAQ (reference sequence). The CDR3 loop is CSSSRDRELYEQYF. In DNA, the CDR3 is TGTTCCAGCAGCAGGGACAGGGAGCTCTACGAGCAGTACTTC. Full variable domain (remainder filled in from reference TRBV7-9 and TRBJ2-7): DTGVSQNPRHKITKRGQNVTFRCDPISEHNRLYWYRQTLGQGPEFLTYFQNEAQLEKSRLLSDRFSAERPKGSFSTLEIQRTEQGDSAMYLCSSSRDRELYEQYFGPGTRLTVT.

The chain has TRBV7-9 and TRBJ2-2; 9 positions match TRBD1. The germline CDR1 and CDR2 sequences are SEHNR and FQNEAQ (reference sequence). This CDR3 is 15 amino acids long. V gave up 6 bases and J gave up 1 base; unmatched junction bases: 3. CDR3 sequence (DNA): TGTGCCAGCAGACCGGGACAGGGGAACACCGGGGAGCTGTTTTTT. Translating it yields CASRPGQGNTGELFF.

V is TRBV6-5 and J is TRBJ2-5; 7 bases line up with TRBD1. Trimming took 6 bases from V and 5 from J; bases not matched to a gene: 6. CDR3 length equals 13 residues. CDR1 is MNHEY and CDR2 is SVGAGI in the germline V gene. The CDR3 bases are TGTGCCAGCAGAAGACAGGGACGGGAGACCCAGTACTTC. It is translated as CASRRQGRETQYF.

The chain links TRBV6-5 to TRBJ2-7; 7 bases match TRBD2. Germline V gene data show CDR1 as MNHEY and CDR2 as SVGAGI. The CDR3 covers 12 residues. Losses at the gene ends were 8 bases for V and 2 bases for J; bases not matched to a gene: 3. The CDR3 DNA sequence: TGTGCCAGCGGGGGGGGGACCTACGAGCAGTACTTC. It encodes CASGGGTYEQYF.

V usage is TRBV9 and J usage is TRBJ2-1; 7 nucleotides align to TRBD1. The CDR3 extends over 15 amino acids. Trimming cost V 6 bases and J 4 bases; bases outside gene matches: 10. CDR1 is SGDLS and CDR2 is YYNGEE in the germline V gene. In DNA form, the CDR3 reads TGTGCCAGCAACATACAGGGGACAAATTACAATGAGCAGTTCTTC. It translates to CASNIQGTNYNEQFF.

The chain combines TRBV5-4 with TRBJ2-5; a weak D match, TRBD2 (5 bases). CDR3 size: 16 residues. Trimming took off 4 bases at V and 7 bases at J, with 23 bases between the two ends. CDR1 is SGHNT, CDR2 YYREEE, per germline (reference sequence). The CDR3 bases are TGTGCCAGCAGCCTGGAGGTCCTCCGAAGTTCGGGGACCCAGTACTTC. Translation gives CASSLEVLRSSGTQYF.

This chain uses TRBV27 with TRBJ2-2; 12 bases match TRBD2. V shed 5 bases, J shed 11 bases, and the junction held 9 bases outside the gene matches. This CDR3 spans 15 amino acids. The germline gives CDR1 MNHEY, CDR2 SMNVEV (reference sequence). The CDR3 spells CASSPQTSGGGELFF. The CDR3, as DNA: TGTGCCAGCAGTCCTCAGACTAGCGGGGGCGGTGAGCTGTTTTTT.

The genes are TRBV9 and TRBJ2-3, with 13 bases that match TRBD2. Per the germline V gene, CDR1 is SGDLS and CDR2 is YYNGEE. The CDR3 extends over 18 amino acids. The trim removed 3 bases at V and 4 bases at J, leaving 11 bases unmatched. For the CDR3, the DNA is TGTGCCAGCAGCGCCACTAGCGGGGGGGTCCGGCGGGCAGATACGCAGTATTTT. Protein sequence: CASSATSGGVRRADTQYF. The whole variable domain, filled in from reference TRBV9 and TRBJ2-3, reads DSGVTQTPKHLITATGQRVTLRCSPRSGDLSVYWYQQSLDQGLQFLIQYYNGEERAKGNILERFSAQQFPDLHSELNLSSLELGDSALYFCASSATSGGVRRADTQYFGPGTRLTVL.

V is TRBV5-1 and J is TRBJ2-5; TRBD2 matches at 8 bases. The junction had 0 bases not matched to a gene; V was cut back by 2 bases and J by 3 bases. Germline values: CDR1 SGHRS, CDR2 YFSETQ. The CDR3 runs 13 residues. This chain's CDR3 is CASSLLAEETQYF. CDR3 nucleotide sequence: TGCGCCAGCAGCTTACTAGCGGAAGAGACCCAGTACTTC.

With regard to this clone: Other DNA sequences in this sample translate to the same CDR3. The CDR3 DNA sequence: TGTGCCAGTAGTATGGTGGGGACAGGAGCCGAGCAGTACTTC. This codes for CASSMVGTGAEQYF. This chain connects TRBV19 to TRBJ2-7; TRBD1 matches 8 bases. The J segment lost 6 bases and the V segment lost 3 bases, leaving 7 bases of the junction unmatched. In germline, CDR1 is LNHDA, CDR2 SQIVND (reference sequence). The length of the CDR3 is 14 residues. Filled out from reference TRBV19 and TRBJ2-7, the complete variable domain reads DGGITQSPKYLFRKEGQNVTLSCEQNLNHDAMYWYRQDPGQGLRLIYYSQIVNDFQKGDIAEGYSVSREKKESFPLTVTSAQKNPTAFYLCASSMVGTGAEQYFGPGTRLTVT.

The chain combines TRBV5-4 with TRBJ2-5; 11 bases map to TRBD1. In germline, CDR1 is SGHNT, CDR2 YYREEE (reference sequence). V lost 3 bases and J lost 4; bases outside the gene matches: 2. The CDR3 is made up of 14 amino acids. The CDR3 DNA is TGTGCCAGCAGCTCGGGACAGGGGGGAGAGACCCAGTACTTC. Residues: CASSSGQGGETQYF.

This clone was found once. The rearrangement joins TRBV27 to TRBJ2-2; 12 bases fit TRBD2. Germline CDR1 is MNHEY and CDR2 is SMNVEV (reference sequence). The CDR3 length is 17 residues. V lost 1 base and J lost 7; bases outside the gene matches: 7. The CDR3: CASSLFLAGGPNGELFF. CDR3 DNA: TGTGCCAGCAGTTTATTCCTAGCGGGGGGGCCTAACGGGGAGCTGTTTTTT.

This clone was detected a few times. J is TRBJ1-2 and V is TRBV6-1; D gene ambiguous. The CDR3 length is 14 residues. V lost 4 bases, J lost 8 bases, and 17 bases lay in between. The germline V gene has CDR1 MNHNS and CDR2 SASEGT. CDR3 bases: TGTGCCAGCAGTGCTACACAGAGTTCCGGAGGCTACACCTTC. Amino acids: CASSATQSSGGYTF.

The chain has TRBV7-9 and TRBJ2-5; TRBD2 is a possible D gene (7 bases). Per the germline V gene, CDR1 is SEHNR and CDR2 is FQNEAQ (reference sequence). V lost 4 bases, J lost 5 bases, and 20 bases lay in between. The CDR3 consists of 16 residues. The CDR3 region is CASSSAGAGRLETQYF. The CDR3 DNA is TGTGCCAGCAGCTCGGCGGGGGCCGGTAGATTGGAGACCCAGTACTTC.

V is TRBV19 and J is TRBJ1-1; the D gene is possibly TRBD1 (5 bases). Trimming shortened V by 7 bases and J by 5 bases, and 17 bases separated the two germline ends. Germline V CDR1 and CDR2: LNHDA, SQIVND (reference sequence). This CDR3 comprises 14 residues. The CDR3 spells CASMVGEAITEAFF. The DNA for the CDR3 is TGTGCCAGTATGGTAGGGGAGGCGATTACTGAAGCTTTCTTT.

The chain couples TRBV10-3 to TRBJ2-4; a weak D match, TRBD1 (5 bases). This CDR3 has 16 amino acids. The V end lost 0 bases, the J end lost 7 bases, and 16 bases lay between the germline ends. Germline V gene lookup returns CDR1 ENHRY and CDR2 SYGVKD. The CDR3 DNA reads TGTGCCATCAGTGAGTCTTCCCAGGGCCCAAACAACATTCAGTACTTC. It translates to CAISESSQGPNNIQYF.

CDR3 sequence reads: CASSSAARGYEQYF. In DNA, the CDR3 is TGTGCCAGCAGCTCAGCAGCCAGGGGATACGAGCAGTACTTC. V and J are TRBV7-6 and TRBJ2-7; tentatively, D is TRBD1 (6 bases). V was cut by 4 bases and J by 4 bases, with 14 bases left in between. Per the germline V gene, CDR1 is SGHVS and CDR2 is FNYEAQ. This CDR3 spans 14 amino acids.

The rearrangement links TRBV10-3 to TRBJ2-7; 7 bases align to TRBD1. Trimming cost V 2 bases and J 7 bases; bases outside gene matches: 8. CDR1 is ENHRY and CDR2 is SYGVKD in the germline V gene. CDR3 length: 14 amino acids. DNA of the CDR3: TGTGCCATCAGTGAGACTACAGGGGCTGGGGAGCAGTACTTC. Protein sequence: CAISETTGAGEQYF.

The CDR3 DNA reads TGTGCCAGTAGCTTAGGTGGCGGGGGTCCAGAGACCCAGTACTTC. Residues: CASSLGGGGPETQYF. V and J are TRBV19 and TRBJ2-5; TRBD2 agrees at 7 bases. This CDR3 spans 15 amino acids. Germline V CDR1 and CDR2: LNHDA, SQIVND (reference sequence). Trimming cost V 6 bases and J 4 bases; bases outside gene matches: 11.

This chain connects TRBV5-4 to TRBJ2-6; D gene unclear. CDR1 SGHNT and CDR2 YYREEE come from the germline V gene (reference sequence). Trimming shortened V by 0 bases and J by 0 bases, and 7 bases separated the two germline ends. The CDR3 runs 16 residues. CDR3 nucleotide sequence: TGTGCCAGCAGCTTGGCGGGTGTCTCTGGGGCCAACGTCCTGACTTTC. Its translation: CASSLAGVSGANVLTF.

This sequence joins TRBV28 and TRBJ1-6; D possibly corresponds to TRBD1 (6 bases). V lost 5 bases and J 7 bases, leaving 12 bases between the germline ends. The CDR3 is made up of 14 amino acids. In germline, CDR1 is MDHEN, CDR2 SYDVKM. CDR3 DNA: TGTGCCAGCAGTATGGGACATGCGAATTCACCCCTCCACTTT. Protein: CASSMGHANSPLHF.

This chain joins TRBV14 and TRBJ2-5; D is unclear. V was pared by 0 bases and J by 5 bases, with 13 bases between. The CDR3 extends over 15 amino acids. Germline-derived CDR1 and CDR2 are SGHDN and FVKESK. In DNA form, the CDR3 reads TGTGCCAGCAGCCAAGACAACACCCCCAGGGAGACCCAGTACTTC. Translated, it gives CASSQDNTPRETQYF.

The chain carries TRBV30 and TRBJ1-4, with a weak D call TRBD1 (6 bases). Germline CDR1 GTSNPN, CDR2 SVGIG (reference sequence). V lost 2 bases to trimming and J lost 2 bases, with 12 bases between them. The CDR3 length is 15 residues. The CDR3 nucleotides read TGTGCCTGGAGTAAGACAGGAACCACTAATGAAAAACTGTTTTTT. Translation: CAWSKTGTTNEKLFF.

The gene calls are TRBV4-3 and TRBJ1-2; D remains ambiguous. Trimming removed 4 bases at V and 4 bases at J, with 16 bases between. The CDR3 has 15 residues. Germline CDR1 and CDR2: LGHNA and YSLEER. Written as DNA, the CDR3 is TGCGCCAGCAGCCCTCAGTCCGAAGAACCCTATGGCTACACCTTC. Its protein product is CASSPQSEEPYGYTF.

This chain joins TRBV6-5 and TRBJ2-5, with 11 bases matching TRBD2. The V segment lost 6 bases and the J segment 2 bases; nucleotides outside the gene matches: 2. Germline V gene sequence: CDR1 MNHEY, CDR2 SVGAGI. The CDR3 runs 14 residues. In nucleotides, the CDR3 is TGTGCCAGCAGGATAGCGGGGGGGCAAGAGACCCAGTACTTC. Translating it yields CASRIAGGQETQYF.

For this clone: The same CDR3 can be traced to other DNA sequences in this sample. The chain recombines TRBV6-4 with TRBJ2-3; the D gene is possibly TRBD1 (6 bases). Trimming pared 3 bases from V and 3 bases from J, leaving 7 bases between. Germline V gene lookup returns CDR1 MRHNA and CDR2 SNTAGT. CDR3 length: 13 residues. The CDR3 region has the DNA TGTGCCAGCAGTGAACAGGGAACAGATACGCAGTATTTT. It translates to CASSEQGTDTQYF.

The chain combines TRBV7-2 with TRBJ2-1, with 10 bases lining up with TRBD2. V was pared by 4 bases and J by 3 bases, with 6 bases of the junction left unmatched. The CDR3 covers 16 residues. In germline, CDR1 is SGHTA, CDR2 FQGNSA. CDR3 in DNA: TGTGCCAGCAGCTCCCCCAGCGGGGGGGTCTACAATGAGCAGTTCTTC. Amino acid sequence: CASSSPSGGVYNEQFF.

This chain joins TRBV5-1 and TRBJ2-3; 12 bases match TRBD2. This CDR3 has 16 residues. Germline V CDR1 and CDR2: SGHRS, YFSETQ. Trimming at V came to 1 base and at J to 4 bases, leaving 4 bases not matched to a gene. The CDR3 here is CASSLNRLAGADTQYF. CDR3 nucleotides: TGCGCCAGCAGCTTGAATAGACTAGCGGGGGCAGATACGCAGTATTTT.

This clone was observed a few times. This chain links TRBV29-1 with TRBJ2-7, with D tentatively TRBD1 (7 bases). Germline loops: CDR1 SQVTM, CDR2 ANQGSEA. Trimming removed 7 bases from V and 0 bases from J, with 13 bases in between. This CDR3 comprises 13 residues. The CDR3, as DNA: TGCAGCGCCGCGGGACAGAGCTCCTACGAGCAGTACTTC. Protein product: CSAAGQSSYEQYF.